This T cell receptor (beta chain) was sequenced in a study of blood T cell repertoires in COVID-19 (dated by TCRdb to 2020 to 2022). General notes on the study: Samples from collaborators originated in the United States, Italy and Spain and spanned both the acute and convalescent phases of COVID-19. The prospective study material was composed of cDNA or gDNA derived from T cells, B-cell-depleted T cells, or PBMCs. The dataset comprised deeply sampled blood TCRbeta repertoires from subjects exposed to, actively infected with, or recovered from COVID-19. The repertoires were released in a freely available public database meant as a resource for research on the immune response to SARS-CoV-2. The samples were drawn from the first 160 participants of the ongoing ImmuneRACE study and from under 1,500 subjects provided by 6 global collaborators. Where available, HLA class I and class II types were taken from metadata supplied by the sample provider and were not determined by assay-based typing. Nearly every sample came with metadata listing a de-identified subject ID, COVID-19 status, age in years and sex. Points the paper makes about the study in general: Clinical and demographic metadata were provided uncurated, with the amount varying by source and participant.

The CDR1 and CDR2 encoded by the germline V gene are MNHEY and SVGAGI. V drops 7 bases and J drops 10 bases, leaving 17 bases in between. The CDR3, cysteine through phenylalanine, is 14 amino acids long. The read is trimmed to its CDR3 DNA, 42 bases read in frame from base 1. This clone was seen only once. Its target antigen remains unknown. No quality values exist for individual bases; no much larger clone is one base distant. Another Seattle source contributed samples from volunteer blood donors who had recovered from COVID-19. Whole blood was collected in K2EDTA tubes by collaborating institutions according to the institutions' own protocols. For TCRbeta analysis, collaborator samples were shipped as frozen whole blood, as isolated PBMCs, or as DNA extracted from either sample type. The immunoSEQ Assay, a bias-controlled multiplex PCR, was used to amplify TCRbeta CDR3 regions from genomic DNA. Processing in the source paper ran as follows. The number of nucleated cells in each sample was estimated by amplification of reference gene primers within the assay. To quantify the absolute abundance of each unique TCRbeta CDR3 rearrangement, sequence reads were collapsed and filtered. For each sample, productive Simpson clonality was calculated by taking the square root of Simpson's diversity index across productive rearrangements. TCRdb carries this immuneACCESS record with in-frame sequences only. Its versions omit some clonotypes, under half of them owing to an unresolved V gene in the studies checked, with the rest unexplained. D and trimming come from the DNA, and the V and J calls and clone size come from that table. This sample lists around 250,000 clones; over 80% were detected once. The ten top clones hold 1.5% of the sample.

Sequenced sample: peripheral blood. This clonotype originated in a woman in her thirties or forties who had recovered from COVID-19. This chain is built from TRBV6-5 and TRBJ1-6; no D segment can be confidently identified. For the CDR3, the sequence is CASTAWGAGSPLHF. At the DNA level, the sequence is TGTGCCAGCACCGCTTGGGGAGCCGGGTCACCCCTCCACTTT.